This entry features one T cell receptor beta chain sequence. Here immunoSEQ multiplex PCR was the method, and the copy in TCRdb shows in-frame clones only, minus some. The data hold over 200,000 clones, with almost 90% observed a single time. The sample is drawn from a study of blood T cell repertoires in COVID-19. The receptor's source is a woman aged 55-70 years with acute or convalescent COVID-19. Sequenced sample: peripheral blood.

CDR3 protein: CASSLIPGPIYNEQFF. The CDR3, as DNA: TGCGCCAGCAGCTTGATCCCAGGCCCGATCTACAATGAGCAGTTCTTC. V and J are TRBV5-1 and TRBJ2-1, with unresolved D. Germline V gene sequence: CDR1 SGHRS, CDR2 YFSETQ. Trimming removed 1 base at V and 3 bases at J, with 14 bases between. This CDR3 spans 16 amino acids.